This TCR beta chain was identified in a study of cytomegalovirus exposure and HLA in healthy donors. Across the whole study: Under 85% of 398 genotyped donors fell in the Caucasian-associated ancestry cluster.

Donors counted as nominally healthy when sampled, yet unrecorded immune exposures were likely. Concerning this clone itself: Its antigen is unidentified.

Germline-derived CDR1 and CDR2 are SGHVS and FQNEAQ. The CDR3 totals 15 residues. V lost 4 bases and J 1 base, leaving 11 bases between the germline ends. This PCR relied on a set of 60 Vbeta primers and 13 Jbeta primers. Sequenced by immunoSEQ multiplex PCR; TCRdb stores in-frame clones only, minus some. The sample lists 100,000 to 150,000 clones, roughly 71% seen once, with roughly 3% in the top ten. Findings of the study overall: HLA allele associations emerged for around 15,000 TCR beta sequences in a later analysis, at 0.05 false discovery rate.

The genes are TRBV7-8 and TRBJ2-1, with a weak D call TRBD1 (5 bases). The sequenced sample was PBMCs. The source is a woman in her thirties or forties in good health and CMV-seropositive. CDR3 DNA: TGTGCCAGCAGCTCCAGGGAAAGTTCCTACAATGAGCAGTTCTTC. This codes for CASSSRESSYNEQFF.